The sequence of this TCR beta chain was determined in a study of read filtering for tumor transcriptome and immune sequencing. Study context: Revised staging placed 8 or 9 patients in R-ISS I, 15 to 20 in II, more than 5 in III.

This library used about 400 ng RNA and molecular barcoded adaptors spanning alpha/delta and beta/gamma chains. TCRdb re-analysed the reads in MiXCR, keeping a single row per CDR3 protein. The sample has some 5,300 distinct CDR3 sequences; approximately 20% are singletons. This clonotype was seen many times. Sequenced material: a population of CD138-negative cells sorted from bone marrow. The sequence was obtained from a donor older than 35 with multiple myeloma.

DNA of the CDR3: TGTGCCAGCAGTTTCAGGACTAACTATGGCTACACCTTC. It translates to CASSFRTNYGYTF. The rearrangement joins TRBV27 to TRBJ1-2; D is ambiguous. Per germline, CDR1 MNHEY and CDR2 SMNVEV (reference sequence). Deletions cut 3 bases from V and 0 bases from J, with 5 bases between. The CDR3 consists of 13 residues.